This T cell receptor (beta chain) comes out of a study of T cells in Graves' hyperthyroidism and ophthalmopathy (dated by TCRdb to about 2019). Some background on the complete study: Peripheral blood samples were taken at initial diagnosis, before any treatment was given. To identify distinguishing TCR V-J signatures, a discovery cohort of 90 to 100 patients was used, comprising 43 with Graves' ophthalmopathy and some 60 with stable Graves' hyperthyroidism. Prospective prediction of ophthalmopathy was tested in an independent validation cohort of about 19 hyperthyroidism patients and 15 to 17 patients who later progressed to ophthalmopathy. For training and testing, the 80 to 100 patients in the discovery cohort were randomly divided in a 7:3 ratio. In addition, the study compared T-cell repertoires in thyroid tissue and in blood from about 6 Graves' hyperthyroidism patients. Following sampling, methimazole starting at 30 mg daily was given to hyperthyroidism patients, and high-dose intravenous methylprednisolone was given to ophthalmopathy patients. The paper reports TCR Vbeta CDR3 sequencing of some 140 peripheral blood samples: under 45 ophthalmopathy, fewer than 80 hyperthyroidism and around 17 progressor patients. Summary of the overall study and its limitations: Most expanded thyroid clonotypes (frequency above 0.001) were also found in blood, which suggests that blood repertoires may mirror thyroid immune responses. In cross-validation, a model built on a 13 V-J signature told ophthalmopathy apart from stable hyperthyroidism with just under 90% sensitivity and approximately 81% specificity, and in testing the same model reached 80%/75%. No statistical method was used to set the sample size in advance, and investigators knew the group allocation. In validation, the model predicted progression to ophthalmopathy with approximately 69% sensitivity and around 72% specificity, a median of roughly seven months before onset.

The TCR beta CDR3 regions were amplified from RNA transcripts. For the first round of RT-PCR on the TCR CDR3, the HTBI primer set was used together with the Qiagen OneStep RT-PCR kit. Libraries were constructed in a second round of multiplex PCR, after which size selection and purification were performed. Paired-end sequencing of the libraries was performed with 100 bp reads on an Illumina HiSeq2000. As for the original processing: Raw data were processed with SOAPnuke, discarding reads with adapters, uncalled bases, mean Phred below 15, or no exact constant-primer or identifier match. COPE v1.2.5 was used to merge the high-quality paired reads, and each unique nucleotide sequence was defined as a clonotype. MiTCR v1.1 was used to align the clonotypes against IMGT TRBV, TRBD and TRBJ reference segments. Analysis was restricted to V-J combinations with a frequency above 0.0001, which covered 99% to 99.2% of repertoires. The TCS score was defined as the ratio of F50 (clonal expansion) to E x V (chaos), calculated using BLOSUM62-based TCRdist between CDR3 peptides within each V-J. Welch's t-statistics and random forest reduced 500 to 550 V-J features to around 14, which were used in a naive Bayes classifier (R e1071). Thyroid-blood repertoire similarity was quantified with the Morisita-Horn index. TCRdb itself trimmed the public reads at Q25 with fastp, ran MiXCR and retained productive beta chains. Identical CDR3 proteins give one entry, which carries the most common genes and DNA. What appears here as the V and J calls and clone size reflects TCRdb's work, not the paper's. This sample has around 60,000 distinct CDR3 sequences in its table, and roughly 49% of those were observed once. The biggest ten clones account for 12% of the sample.

In regard to this clonotype: What antigen it recognizes has not been identified. A junction boundary mismatches the germline segment, possibly from a read error.

Moderately to severely active disease, a Clinical Activity Score of at least 3, a NOSPECS grade of at least 4, and a duration under 3 months were present in ophthalmopathy patients. The study excluded patients with uncontrolled infections, other autoimmune diseases, pregnancy or lactation. Diagnoses were established on the basis of clinical symptoms, serum thyroxine and TRAb, thyroid ultrasound, and orbital computed tomography. PBMCs were separated from about 10 ml of fresh peripheral blood using Ficoll-Paque density gradient centrifugation. Trizol reagent was used to extract total RNA, and RNA quality was then checked on an Agilent 2100 Bioanalyzer. Taken from the germline V gene (reference sequence), the CDR1 and CDR2 loops are WNHNN and SYGVQD. Measured from the cysteine to the phenylalanine, the CDR3 is 19 residues long. Left in the record is the CDR3 DNA by itself, 57 bases read in frame from the first base.

The sample taken for sequencing was blood. In this chain, TRBV10-1 is recombined with TRBJ1-5; 11 central bases correspond to TRBD1. This TCR was recovered from a woman aged 30 to 39 with Graves' ophthalmopathy. DNA sequence: TGTGCCAGCAGTGAAGAGGGAGGGACAGGGGGGGCGCGAAATCAGCCCCAGCATTTT. The encoded protein is CASSEEGGTGGARNQPQHF.